This T cell receptor beta chain is from a study of Graves' ophthalmopathy and Graves' hyperthyroidism. Beta-chain TCR CDR3 regions were amplified from RNA transcripts. First-round RT-PCR with HTBI primers preceded a second-round multiplex PCR. TCRdb re-derived calls from the multiplex PCR reads in MiXCR, one entry per CDR3 protein. The table shows about 400,000 distinct CDR3 sequences, with 15% to 19% occurring only once. This clonotype was found many times. The germline V and J ends were trimmed by 1 base and 7 bases, with 10 bases remaining between them. This CDR3 spans 13 amino acids. From germline, CDR1 is SGHVS and CDR2 FQNEAQ.

The chain carries TRBV7-8 and TRBJ1-2, with unresolved D. Sample: peripheral blood. The clonotype was recovered from a woman between 18 and 29 years old with stable Graves' hyperthyroidism. For the CDR3, the DNA is TGTGCCAGCAGCTTAGAAGGGTGGGGTGGCTACACCTTC. This sequence encodes CASSLEGWGGYTF.